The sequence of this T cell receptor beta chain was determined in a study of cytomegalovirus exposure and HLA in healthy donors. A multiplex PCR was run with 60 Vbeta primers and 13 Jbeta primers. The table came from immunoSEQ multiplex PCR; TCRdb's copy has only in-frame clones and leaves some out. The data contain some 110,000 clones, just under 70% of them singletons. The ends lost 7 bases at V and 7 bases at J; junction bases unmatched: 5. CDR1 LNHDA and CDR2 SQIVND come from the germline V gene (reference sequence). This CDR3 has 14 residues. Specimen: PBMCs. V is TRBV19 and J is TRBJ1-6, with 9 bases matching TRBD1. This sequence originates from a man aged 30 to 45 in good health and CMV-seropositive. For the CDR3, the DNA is TGTGCCAGTAAAGACAGGGGGGAAAATTCACCCCTCCACTTT. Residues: CASKDRGENSPLHF.